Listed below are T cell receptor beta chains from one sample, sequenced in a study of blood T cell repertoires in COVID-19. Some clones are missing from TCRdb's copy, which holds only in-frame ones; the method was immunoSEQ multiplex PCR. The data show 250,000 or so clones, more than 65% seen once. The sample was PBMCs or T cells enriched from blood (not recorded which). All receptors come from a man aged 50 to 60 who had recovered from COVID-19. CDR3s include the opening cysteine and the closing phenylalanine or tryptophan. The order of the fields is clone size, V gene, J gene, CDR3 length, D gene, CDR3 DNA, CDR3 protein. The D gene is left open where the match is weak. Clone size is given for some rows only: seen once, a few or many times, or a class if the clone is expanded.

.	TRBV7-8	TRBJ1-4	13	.	TGTGCCAGCAGCTCGACTGCGGTTGAAAAACTGTTTTTT	CASSSTAVEKLFF
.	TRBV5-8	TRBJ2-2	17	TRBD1	TGTGCCAGCAGCTTCGCCGGGACAGCCACCGGAACCGGGGAGCTGTTTTTT	CASSFAGTATGTGELFF
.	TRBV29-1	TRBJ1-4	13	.	TGCAGCGTTTCCCAAGCGAGGGTTGAAAAACTGTTTTTT	CSVSQARVEKLFF
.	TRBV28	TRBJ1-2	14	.	TGTGCCAGCACAAATAAACGAAGCTCCTATGGCTACACCTTC	CASTNKRSSYGYTF
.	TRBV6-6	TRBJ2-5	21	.	TGTGCCAGCAGTCCCGCCCCCTCTCTCGGTGTGCGCAGGGCTCTACAAGAGACCCAGTACTTC	CASSPAPSLGVRRALQETQYF
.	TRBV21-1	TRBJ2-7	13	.	TGTGCCAGCAGCTTCCCTAGGGGGTACGAGCAGTACTTC	CASSFPRGYEQYF
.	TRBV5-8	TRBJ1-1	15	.	TGTGCCAGCAGCCGCCACCTAACCTCGAACACTGAAGCTTTCTTT	CASSRHLTSNTEAFF
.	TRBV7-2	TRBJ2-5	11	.	TGTGCCAGCAGCCTACTAGAGACCCAGTACTTC	CASSLLETQYF
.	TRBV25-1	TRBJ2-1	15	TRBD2	TGTGCCAGCAGTGAAGGGTTAGCGGGTAGGAATGAGCAGTTCTTC	CASSEGLAGRNEQFF
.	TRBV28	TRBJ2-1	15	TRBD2	TGTGCCAGCAGCCCTCGCGGGAGCTCCTACAATGAGCAGTTCTTC	CASSPRGSSYNEQFF
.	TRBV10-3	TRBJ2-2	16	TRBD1	TGTGCCATCAGTGCCCGGGACAGTGGCTTAACGGGGGAGCTGTTTTTT	CAISARDSGLTGELFF
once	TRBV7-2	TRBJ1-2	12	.	TGTGCCAGCAGCTTAGCCGACTTAGGCTACACCTTC	CASSLADLGYTF
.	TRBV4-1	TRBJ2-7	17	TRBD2	TGCGCCAGCAGCCAAGAGGGCGGAGCGGGGATTTCCTACGAGCAGTACTTC	CASSQEGGAGISYEQYF
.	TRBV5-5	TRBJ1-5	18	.	TGTGCCAGCAGCTTGGACATTTCCACCCTCGGGTCAAATCAGCCCCAGCATTTT	CASSLDISTLGSNQPQHF
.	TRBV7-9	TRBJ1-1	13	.	TGTGCCAGCAGTAGGGACTCGAACACTGAAGCTTTCTTT	CASSRDSNTEAFF
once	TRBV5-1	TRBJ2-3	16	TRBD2	TGCGCCAGCAGCTTGTGGAGCGGGGGCGCGACAGATACGCAGTATTTT	CASSLWSGGATDTQYF
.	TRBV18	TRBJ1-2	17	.	TGTGCCAGCTCGCGAGACCGGGACACCCTAATGGGCTATGGCTACACCTTC	CASSRDRDTLMGYGYTF
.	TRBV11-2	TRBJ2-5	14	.	TGTGCCAGCAGCTCCCGTTATGAGCAAGAGACCCAGTACTTC	CASSSRYEQETQYF
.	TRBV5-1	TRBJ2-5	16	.	TGCGCCAGCAGCACGGGGTCCGCACTATACCAAGAGACCCAGTACTTC	CASSTGSALYQETQYF
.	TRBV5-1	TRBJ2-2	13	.	TGCGCCAGCCGGGTCCTAGGCCCGGGGGAGCTGTTTTTT	CASRVLGPGELFF
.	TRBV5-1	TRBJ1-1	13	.	TGCGCCACCCGTTGGGGGGAGAACACTGAAGCTTTCTTT	CATRWGENTEAFF
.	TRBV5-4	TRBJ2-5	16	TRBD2	TGTGCCAGCAGCTTGTGGGGGGGGACCCCCCAAGAGACCCAGTACTTC	CASSLWGGTPQETQYF
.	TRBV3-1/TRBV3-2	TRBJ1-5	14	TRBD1	TGTGCCAGCAGCCAGGGGCGGACAGGCCCTTATCAGCATTTT	CASSQGRTGPYQHF
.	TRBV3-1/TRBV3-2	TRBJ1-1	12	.	TGTGCCAGCAGCCAAGGAGAGCGAGGAGCTTTCTTT	CASSQGERGAFF
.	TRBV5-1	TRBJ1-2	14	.	TGCGCCAGCAGCTTGGCAGGGTTTAACTATGGCTACACCTTC	CASSLAGFNYGYTF
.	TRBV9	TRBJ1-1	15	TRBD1	TGTGCCAGCAGCCCCCCGGGACAGGGGTCAACTGAAGCTTTCTTT	CASSPPGQGSTEAFF
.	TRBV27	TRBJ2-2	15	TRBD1	TGTGCCAGCAGTTGGGGTGACAGGGGCATCGGGGAGCTGTTTTTT	CASSWGDRGIGELFF
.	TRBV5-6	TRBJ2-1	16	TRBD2	TGTGCCAGCAGCGCCGAACTAGCGGCCCCCTACAATGAGCAGTTCTTC	CASSAELAAPYNEQFF
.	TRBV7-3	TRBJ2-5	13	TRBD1	TGTGCCAGCAGCCGACAGGGGCGAGAGACCCAGTACTTC	CASSRQGRETQYF
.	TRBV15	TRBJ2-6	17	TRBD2	TGTGCCACCAGCAGAGGGTGGCCGGGGGGTGGGGCCAACGTCCTGACTTTC	CATSRGWPGGGANVLTF
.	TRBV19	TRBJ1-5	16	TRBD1	TGTGCCAGTAGTATCATGGGACAGACTAGCAATCAGCCCCAGCATTTT	CASSIMGQTSNQPQHF
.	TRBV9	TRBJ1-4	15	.	TGTGCCAGCAGCCTAGGGTGGAGGGAGGATGAAAAACTGTTTTTT	CASSLGWREDEKLFF
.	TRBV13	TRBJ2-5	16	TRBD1	TGTGCCAGCAGCTTAGGTAGGGCAGGGGGTGCAGAGACCCAGTACTTC	CASSLGRAGGAETQYF
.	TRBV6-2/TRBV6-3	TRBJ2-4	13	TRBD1	TGTGCCAGCAGCTTGACAGGGGACAACATTCAGTACTTC	CASSLTGDNIQYF
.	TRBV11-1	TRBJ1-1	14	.	TGTGCCAGCAGCTTAGTTATCGGGTCGGCTGAAGCTTTCTTT	CASSLVIGSAEAFF
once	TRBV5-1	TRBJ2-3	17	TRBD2	TGCGCCAGCAGCAAAGAACCTAGCGGGGGACCCACGAATACGCAGTATTTT	CASSKEPSGGPTNTQYF
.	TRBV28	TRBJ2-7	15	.	TGTGCCAGCAGCCGCGGGACCTTCGACTCCTACGAGCAGTACTTC	CASSRGTFDSYEQYF
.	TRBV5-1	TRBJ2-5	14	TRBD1	TGCGCCAGCAGCACGGGACAGGGGTATGAGACCCAGTACTTC	CASSTGQGYETQYF
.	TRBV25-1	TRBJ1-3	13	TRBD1	TGTGCCAGCGGGACAGCCTCTGGAAACACCATATATTTT	CASGTASGNTIYF
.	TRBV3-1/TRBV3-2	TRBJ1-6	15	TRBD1	TGTGCCAGCAGTAGGGATCTCACAGGGGAATCACCCCTCCACTTT	CASSRDLTGESPLHF
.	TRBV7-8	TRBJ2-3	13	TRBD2	TGTGCCAGCAGCTTGGGAGGGTCAGATACGCAGTATTTT	CASSLGGSDTQYF